This T cell receptor beta chain was identified during a study of T cell repertoires in cytomegalovirus infection (dated by TCRdb to between 2018 and 2021). For the wider study: Donor HLA type was relevant to the analysis, because carriage of CMV infection together with the matching HLA type was indicated by public TCR beta signatures.

Broad study findings and their caveats: In the ex vivo response, HLA-C-restricted CMV-specific TCR beta clonotypes were dominant, and in two of eight donors the single most frequent clonotype came from this HLA-C-restricted group. Cumulative frequency of public TCR beta family members discriminated carriers of CMV infection plus the relevant HLA type in this cohort and an independent 352-donor cohort.

Sequencing relied on an Illumina HiSeq 1500. TCRdb trimmed public reads at Q25 via fastp, called clones via MiXCR and kept in-frame beta chains. Every CDR3 protein is listed once, alongside the most common genes and DNA of its rows. The sample profile shows 80,000 to 130,000 distinct CDR3 sequences; more than 20% of them were found once. More than 35% of the sample rests with the top ten. V is cut by 0 bases and J by 2 bases, and the space between the germline ends is 10 bases. From the cysteine through the phenylalanine, the CDR3 covers 15 amino acids. CDR3 DNA only is kept here, 45 bases in frame from base 1. The germline V gene (reference sequence) specifies LNHDA as CDR1 and SQIVND as CDR2. This clonotype was counted a few times. It has no known antigen specificity. No much larger clonotype is one base removed from it; base qualities were not supplied.

Sequencing input: CD8+ T cells from PBMCs. The chain couples TRBV19 to TRBJ1-1; the D gene cannot be resolved reliably. This TCR was recovered from a human donor in good health (CMV status not recorded). Some clones in this sample may be carry-over from other donors' samples. In nucleotides, the sequence is TGTGCCAGTAGTATAGAGTTAGGCAGAAACACTGAAGCTTTCTTT. This sequence encodes CASSIELGRNTEAFF.